These T cell receptor beta chains were read from a single sample in a study of T cell responses to AZD1222 COVID-19 vaccine. The data were produced by immunoSEQ multiplex PCR, yet TCRdb's version contains in-frame clones alone and is incomplete. The sample lists some 180,000 clones, approximately 86% seen once, with roughly 0.49% in the top ten. The sequencing here drew on peripheral blood, taken on day 0 of AZD1222 vaccination. These receptors came from an adult in good health. The CDR3 runs from the conserved cysteine through the conserved F or W. A D gene is named only where the DNA matches it firmly. Rows may omit the clone size; those that give it use once, few, many or a size class.

>.|TRBJ1-2|TRBD1|TRBV5-6
CASSQQGIYGYTF
TGTGCCAGCAGCCAACAGGGGATCTATGGCTACACCTTC
>.|TRBJ1-1|TRBD1|TRBV4-2
CASSQDDPGTGFGAPRNTEAFF
TGTGCCAGCAGCCAAGATGACCCCGGGACAGGGTTCGGGGCCCCACGGAACACTGAAGCTTTCTTT
>.|TRBJ1-3|TRBD1|TRBV6-5
CASRAGQGVRDTIYF
TGTGCCAGCAGGGCGGGACAGGGTGTGAGGGACACCATATATTTT
>.|TRBJ1-2|TRBD1|TRBV28
CASSLRQGDLYGYTF
TGTGCCAGCAGTCTGAGACAGGGGGATCTTTATGGCTACACCTTC
>.|TRBJ2-2|.|TRBV5-1
CASSLNSGTNTGELFF
TGCGCCAGCAGCCTAAATTCAGGCACCAACACCGGGGAGCTGTTTTTT
>.|TRBJ2-7|.|TRBV29-1
CSARLGGGSYEQYF
TGCAGCGCCCGACTTGGCGGAGGCTCCTACGAGCAGTACTTC
>.|TRBJ1-5|TRBD1|TRBV6-6
CASSLGQGAGQPQHF
TGTGCCAGCAGTTTGGGACAGGGGGCAGGGCAGCCCCAGCATTTT
>.|TRBJ2-1|TRBD2|TRBV6-5
CASSLGRGGSNEQFF
TGTGCCAGCAGTTTAGGGCGGGGGGGATCGAATGAGCAGTTCTTC
>.|TRBJ2-3|.|TRBV14
CASSPFSGTTDTQYF
TGTGCCAGCAGCCCCTTCTCGGGAACCACAGATACGCAGTATTTT
>.|TRBJ1-5|.|TRBV18
CASSPGGNQPQHF
TGTGCCAGCTCACCAGGGGGCAACCAGCCCCAGCATTTT
>.|TRBJ2-4|.|TRBV12-2
CASPPGGGVTKNIQYF
TGTGCAAGTCCCCCCGGTGGGGGGGTGACCAAAAACATTCAGTACTTC
>.|TRBJ2-5|TRBD2|TRBV7-9
CASSLGSSGPQETQYF
TGTGCCAGCAGCTTAGGGTCTAGCGGGCCCCAAGAGACCCAGTACTTC
>.|TRBJ1-2|.|TRBV19
CASSGSVSHYGYTF
TGTGCCAGTAGTGGATCCGTGTCACACTATGGCTACACCTTC
>.|TRBJ2-7|TRBD2|TRBV6-1
CASSDLGLAGYEQYF
TGTGCCAGCAGTGATCTAGGACTAGCGGGTTACGAGCAGTACTTC
>.|TRBJ1-6|.|TRBV19
CASGQGRDNSPLHF
TGTGCCAGTGGGCAAGGACGGGATAATTCACCCCTCCACTTT
>.|TRBJ2-7|.|TRBV18
CASSISGTELYEQYF
TGTGCCAGCTCAATCTCCGGGACGGAGCTCTACGAGCAGTACTTC
>.|TRBJ2-5|.|TRBV25-1
CASSGSSGETQYF
TGTGCCAGCAGTGGCTCTTCTGGGGAGACCCAGTACTTC
>.|TRBJ2-3|.|TRBV27
CASGARGDTQYF
TGTGCCAGCGGAGCCCGGGGCGATACGCAGTATTTT
>.|TRBJ2-7|TRBD1|TRBV5-4
CASSWGQGAKRDEQYF
TGTGCCAGCAGCTGGGGACAGGGGGCGAAAAGGGACGAGCAGTACTTC
>.|TRBJ1-5|.|TRBV30
CAWRNTGISNQPQHF
TGTGCCTGGAGAAATACAGGGATTAGCAATCAGCCCCAGCATTTT
>.|TRBJ2-7|.|TRBV6-5
CASSPLGGGSYEQYF
TGTGCCAGCAGTCCCCTGGGGGGCGGGTCCTACGAGCAGTACTTC
>.|TRBJ1-1|TRBD1|TRBV7-9
CASTGGTEAFF
TGTGCCAGTACAGGGGGCACTGAAGCTTTCTTT
>.|TRBJ2-7|TRBD2|TRBV7-2
CASSSGLAGWEQYF
TGTGCCAGCAGCTCCGGACTAGCGGGATGGGAGCAGTACTTC
>few|TRBJ1-1|.|TRBV6-2/TRBV6-3
CASSYSIAGRGSLMNTEAFF
TGTGCCAGCAGTTACTCGATAGCAGGCAGGGGCTCTCTCATGAACACTGAAGCTTTCTTT
>.|TRBJ1-2|TRBD1|TRBV7-8
CASSFRGGLDGYTF
TGTGCCAGCAGCTTCAGGGGGGGGCTCGATGGCTACACCTTC
>few|TRBJ1-2|.|TRBV4-3
CASSQELRGGGNYGYTF
TGCGCCAGCAGCCAAGAATTGCGGGGAGGTGGAAACTATGGCTACACCTTC
>.|TRBJ2-7|.|TRBV7-2
CASSFGEAGYEQYF
TGTGCCAGCAGCTTTGGGGAGGCCGGCTACGAGCAGTACTTC
>.|TRBJ2-7|.|TRBV5-1
CASSLVSGQYEQYF
TGCGCCAGCAGCTTGGTGTCAGGACAATACGAGCAGTACTTC
>.|TRBJ2-3|TRBD2|TRBV24-1
CATSDSGLAGVATQYF
TGTGCCACCAGTGACTCGGGACTAGCGGGTGTAGCAACGCAGTATTTT
>.|TRBJ2-5|.|TRBV27
CASSRVGETQYF
TGTGCCAGCTCCCGGGTCGGGGAGACCCAGTACTTC
>once|TRBJ2-2|TRBD1|TRBV28
CASLRDRADTGELFF
TGTGCCAGCCTCCGGGACAGGGCGGACACCGGGGAGCTGTTTTTT
>.|TRBJ1-2|.|TRBV3-1/TRBV3-2
CASSQPQANYGYTF
TGTGCCAGCAGCCAACCTCAAGCTAACTATGGCTACACCTTC
>few|TRBJ1-2|TRBD1|TRBV6-5
CASRGQGAGLDGYTF
TGTGCCAGCAGGGGCCAGGGGGCCGGGCTGGATGGCTACACCTTC
>.|TRBJ1-2|.|TRBV3-1/TRBV3-2
CASSQVTQNGYTF
TGTGCCAGCAGCCAAGTGACGCAGAATGGCTACACCTTC
>.|TRBJ2-4|TRBD2|TRBV27
CASSSQTSREIGIQYF
TGTGCCAGCAGTTCCCAGACTAGCCGGGAGATTGGCATTCAGTACTTC
>.|TRBJ2-7|TRBD2|TRBV13
CASSSRTSGRAVVLDEQYF
TGTGCCAGCAGCTCGAGGACTAGCGGGAGGGCCGTAGTTTTGGACGAGCAGTACTTC
>once|TRBJ2-7|TRBD1|TRBV7-9
CASSLGGTGGLWYEQYF
TGTGCCAGCAGCTTAGGAGGAACAGGGGGGCTCTGGTACGAGCAGTACTTC
>.|TRBJ1-2|.|TRBV4-3
CASSPVPANYGYTF
TGCGCCAGCAGCCCGGTGCCGGCCAACTATGGCTACACCTTC
>.|TRBJ1-6|.|TRBV6-5
CASRPSGTGILPLHF
TGTGCCAGCAGGCCTTCCGGGACGGGTATCCTACCCCTCCACTTT
>.|TRBJ2-3|.|TRBV9
CASSVGSTDTQYF
TGTGCCAGCAGCGTAGGCTCGACGGACACGCAGTATTTT
>.|TRBJ2-7|TRBD2|TRBV5-1
CASSLLGIAGAYEQYF
TGCGCCAGCAGCCTCCTCGGAATAGCGGGAGCCTACGAGCAGTACTTC
>.|TRBJ1-1|.|TRBV14
CASSQVKGVWGNTEAFF
TGTGCCAGCAGCCAAGTTAAGGGAGTATGGGGGAACACTGAAGCTTTCTTT
>.|TRBJ1-5|.|TRBV19
CASSLQGQPQHF
TGTGCCAGTAGTTTACAGGGTCAGCCCCAGCATTTT
>.|TRBJ2-1|TRBD2|TRBV27
CASSLLAGGQVNEQFF
TGTGCCAGCAGTTTGTTAGCGGGGGGGCAGGTAAATGAGCAGTTCTTC